These 31 T cell receptor beta chains share one sample of origin, sequenced in a study of blood T cell repertoires in COVID-19. Some clones are missing from TCRdb's copy, which holds only in-frame ones; the method was immunoSEQ multiplex PCR. The sample comprises tens of thousands of clones, about 88% of which are singletons, and around 9.8% rests with the top ten. The sequenced sample was peripheral blood. These receptors originate from a human donor in a cohort sampled during active COVID-19.

The chain carries TRBV30 and TRBJ1-1; D gene uncertain. The CDR3 has 13 residues. The germline V gene encodes CDR1 GTSNPN and CDR2 SVGIG (reference sequence). Trimming removed 3 bases from V and 8 bases from J, with 16 bases in between. DNA for the CDR3: TGTGCCTGGAGCGAGTCGTTTGTGAGGGAAGCTTTCTTT. Protein product: CAWSESFVREAFF.

This clone was detected only once. The CDR3 sequence is CASSLVRFSGRTDTQYF. The CDR3 bases are TGTGCCAGCAGCTTAGTTAGATTTAGCGGGAGAACAGATACGCAGTATTTT. V gene TRBV7-8 combines with J gene TRBJ2-3; 9 nucleotides line up with TRBD2. This CDR3 is built from 17 residues. J lost 3 bases, V lost 1 base, and 8 bases had no gene match. The germline CDR1 and CDR2 sequences are SGHVS and FQNEAQ.

The V and J genes are TRBV2 and TRBJ1-6; D ambiguous. In germline, CDR1 is SNHLY, CDR2 FYNNEI. The V and J ends lost 1 base and 4 bases respectively, with 8 bases between them. CDR3 length: 15 residues. The CDR3: CASSEGPGYNSPLHF. As DNA, the CDR3 is TGTGCCAGCAGTGAAGGGCCCGGGTATAATTCACCCCTCCACTTT.

Here the CDR3 reads CAISRQRENQPQHF. The CDR3 DNA reads TGTGCCATCAGTAGACAGAGAGAGAATCAGCCCCAGCATTTT. The rearrangement links TRBV10-3 to TRBJ1-5; possible D gene TRBD1, 5 bases. The CDR3 has 14 amino acids. Trimming pared 5 bases from V and 4 bases from J, leaving 12 bases between. Germline lookup yields CDR1 ENHRY and CDR2 SYGVKD.

There are a few counts of this clone. The chain recombines TRBV27 with TRBJ1-5; TRBD1 matches 7 bases. The germline gives CDR1 MNHEY, CDR2 SMNVEV (reference sequence). The CDR3 runs to 15 residues. With 5 bases clipped from V and 0 bases from J, the junction kept 4 bases outside the gene matches. The DNA of the CDR3 is TGTGCCAGCAGTGTGGGACAGAATAGCAATCAGCCCCAGCATTTT. The encoded protein is CASSVGQNSNQPQHF.

The chain joins TRBV30 to TRBJ1-1; maybe TRBD1 (5 bases). The CDR3 is 13 amino acids. Germline CDR1 reads GTSNPN; CDR2 reads SVGIG (reference sequence). V shed 4 bases and J shed 3 bases, with 12 bases lying between them. The CDR3 nucleotides read TGTGCCTGGATTCAAGGACACTACACTGAAGCTTTCTTT. Translated: CAWIQGHYTEAFF.

The CDR3 sequence is CASSDSRTASNQPQHF. In DNA, the CDR3 is TGTGCCAGCAGTGATTCTAGGACAGCTAGCAATCAGCCCCAGCATTTT. V is TRBV28 and J is TRBJ1-5, with D possibly matching TRBD1 (6 bases). Trimming took 5 bases from V and 0 from J, leaving 14 bases between them. Germline CDR1 and CDR2: MDHEN and SYDVKM. The CDR3 extends over 16 amino acids.

The genes are TRBV7-6 and TRBJ2-7; tentative D call: TRBD2 (7 bases). The germline V gene has CDR1 SGHVS and CDR2 FNYEAQ. This CDR3 comprises 15 residues. The V end was cut by 0 bases, the J end by 5 bases, with 14 bases between. Here the CDR3 reads CASSLAPGEGHEQYF. The CDR3 DNA reads as TGTGCCAGCAGCTTAGCCCCAGGGGAGGGACACGAGCAGTACTTC. Based on the CDR3 plus reference TRBV7-6 and TRBJ2-7, the full variable domain is GAGVSQSPRYKVTKRGQDVALRCDPISGHVSLYWYRQALGQGPEFLTYFNYEAQQDKSGLPNDRFSAERPEGSISTLTIQRTEQRDSAMYRCASSLAPGEGHEQYFGPGTRLTVT.

This sequence joins TRBV28 and TRBJ2-2; D is ambiguous. Per germline, CDR1 MDHEN and CDR2 SYDVKM. V was pared by 7 bases and J by 7 bases, with 7 bases between. The CDR3 totals 11 residues. CDR3 region: CASTVRGELFF. Written as DNA, the CDR3 is TGTGCCAGCACGGTCCGCGGGGAGCTGTTTTTT.

The CDR3, as DNA: TGTGCCAGCAGCTTGGGACAGGGTAATTACAATGAGCAGTTCTTC. This gives the protein CASSLGQGNYNEQFF. The chain combines TRBV7-9 with TRBJ2-1, with 9 bases matching TRBD1. Germline CDR1 is SEHNR and CDR2 is FQNEAQ (reference sequence). V trimming: 3 bases; J trimming: 4 bases; junction bases outside the gene matches: 4. The CDR3 is 15 amino acids.

The chain links TRBV7-6 to TRBJ1-4, with D perhaps matching TRBD1 (6 bases). Germline CDR1 SGHVS, CDR2 FNYEAQ. This CDR3 comprises 15 residues. Trimming took 7 bases from V and 1 from J, leaving 13 bases between them. The CDR3 bases are TGTGCCAGCACCTCTCAGGGGCTAACTAATGAAAAACTGTTTTTT. Protein product: CASTSQGLTNEKLFF.

V is TRBV4-1 and J is TRBJ2-5; 9 positions match TRBD2. J was trimmed by 1 base and V by 0 bases; bases with no gene match: 12. The CDR3 loop spans 19 amino acids. Germline V gives CDR1 MGHRA, CDR2 YSYEKL. The chain's CDR3 is CASSQEIIGLAGIQETQYF. CDR3 sequence (DNA): TGCGCCAGCAGCCAAGAGATAATTGGGCTAGCGGGAATCCAAGAGACCCAGTACTTC.

This clone has only one observation. The rearrangement links TRBV15 to TRBJ1-5; D possibly corresponds to TRBD1 (5 bases). The CDR3 is 15 amino acids. V lost 3 bases, J lost 0 bases, and 9 bases lay in between. Germline V gene sequence: CDR1 LNHNV, CDR2 YYDKDF (reference sequence). In DNA, the CDR3 is TGTGCCACCAGCAGGGGACTGAATAGCAATCAGCCCCAGCATTTT. It encodes CATSRGLNSNQPQHF.

J is TRBJ2-1 and V is TRBV2; 10 nucleotides line up with TRBD2. The CDR3 sequence is 15 residues long. V dropped 6 bases and J dropped 5; count of bases not matched to a gene: 7. Germline V lookup: CDR1 SNHLY, CDR2 FYNNEI. As DNA, the CDR3 is TGTGCCAGCAGATTGCTAGCGGGAGTCCACAATGAGCAGTTCTTC. Its protein product is CASRLLAGVHNEQFF. The full variable domain, completed using reference TRBV2 and TRBJ2-1, is EPEVTQTPSHQVTQMGQEVILRCVPISNHLYFYWYRQILGQKVEFLVSFYNNEISEKSEIFDDQFSVERPDGSNFTLKIRSTKLEDSAMYFCASRLLAGVHNEQFFGPGTRLTVL.

This sequence joins TRBV28 and TRBJ1-2, with D perhaps matching TRBD1 (5 bases). This CDR3 spans 13 amino acids. The V end lost 11 bases, the J end lost 3 bases, and 16 bases lay between the germline ends. CDR1 MDHEN and CDR2 SYDVKM come from the germline V gene. CDR3 amino acids: CAHRAGVDYGYTF. CDR3 coding DNA: TGTGCCCACCGGGCGGGGGTGGACTATGGCTACACCTTC.

The CDR3 protein is CASSSGTGYSNQPQHF. The CDR3 coding sequence is TGTGCCAGCAGCTCGGGGACAGGATATAGCAATCAGCCCCAGCATTTT. The rearrangement links TRBV5-8 to TRBJ1-5, with 8 bases matching TRBD1. Trimming removed 3 bases from V and 0 bases from J; junction bases left unmatched: 5. Germline CDR1 is SGHTS and CDR2 is YDEGEE. This CDR3 comprises 16 residues.

The chain carries TRBV27 and TRBJ1-6, with D perhaps matching TRBD1 (6 bases). Trimming left V 6 bases short and J 10 bases short, with 25 bases between. Germline V gene sequence: CDR1 MNHEY, CDR2 SMNVEV (reference sequence). CDR3 length equals 17 residues. The CDR3 coding sequence is TGTGCCAGCAGCCCCAATGGGGGGCAGGGAGGGGAATCACCCCTCCACTTT. It encodes CASSPNGGQGGESPLHF.

The J gene is TRBJ2-7, the V gene TRBV28; D possibly corresponds to TRBD2 (6 bases). The CDR3 sequence is 14 residues long. CDR1 is MDHEN and CDR2 is SYDVKM in the germline V gene. The V end was cut by 5 bases, the J end by 3 bases, with 14 bases between. CDR3 bases: TGTGCCAGCAGTCCGACGGGACTCAGCTACGAGCAGTACTTC. It translates to CASSPTGLSYEQYF.

The chain joins TRBV7-3 to TRBJ2-7, with 10 bases matching TRBD1. Unmatched junction bases numbered 8, after V lost 4 bases and J lost 5 bases. The CDR3 consists of 15 residues. The V gene's germline CDR1 is SGHTA and CDR2 FQGTGA. This CDR3 is CASSYYPGQGHEQYF. As DNA, the CDR3 is TGTGCCAGCAGCTACTACCCGGGACAGGGGCACGAGCAGTACTTC.

The chain links TRBV5-4 to TRBJ2-3; TRBD2 aligns across 11 bases. CDR3 size: 17 residues. CDR1 is SGHNT, CDR2 YYREEE, per germline (reference sequence). With V trimmed by 0 bases and J by 0 bases, 3 bases remained unmatched. The chain's CDR3 is CASSLGGLAASTDTQYF. The CDR3 DNA reads TGTGCCAGCAGCTTGGGGGGACTAGCGGCTAGCACAGATACGCAGTATTTT.

The rearrangement links TRBV11-3 to TRBJ2-3, with 10 bases fitting TRBD2. V lost 3 bases to trimming and J lost 2 bases; unmatched junction nucleotides: 5. This CDR3 region has 16 residues. Germline CDR1 and CDR2: SGHNT and YENEEA. CDR3 DNA: TGTGCCAGCAGCTTCTTTAGCGGGGGGACCACAGATACGCAGTATTTT. As protein: CASSFFSGGTTDTQYF. The variable domain in full, completed from reference TRBV11-3 and TRBJ2-3, reads EAGVVQSPRYKIIEKKQPVAFWCNPISGHNTLYWYLQNLGQGPELLIRYENEEAVDDSQLPKDRFSAERLKGVDSTLKIQPAELGDSAVYLCASSFFSGGTTDTQYFGPGTRLTVL.

The chain combines TRBV21-1 with TRBJ2-1; the D call of TRBD1 is as the table states it, not checked on the DNA. TRBV21-1 is shown as a pseudogene. The CDR3 totals 14 residues. CDR3 sequence reads: CASSLRQGLGEQFF. As DNA, the CDR3 is TGTGCCAGCAGCTTAAGACAGGGGCTTGGTGAGCAGTTCTTC.

This sequence joins TRBV14 and TRBJ2-1; 11 bases fit TRBD2. The CDR3 has 15 residues. The ends lost 5 bases at V and 4 bases at J; junction bases unmatched: 4. Looked up from germline, CDR1 is SGHDN and CDR2 is FVKESK. The CDR3 sequence is CASSSSGGTYNEQFF. The DNA for the CDR3 is TGTGCCAGCAGCTCTAGCGGGGGGACTTACAATGAGCAGTTCTTC.

In its sample, this clone was seen a few times. The chain links TRBV6-6 to TRBJ2-7; D uncertain. The V end lost 5 bases, the J end lost 0 bases, and 5 bases lay between the germline ends. Germline V gene data show CDR1 as MNHNY and CDR2 as SVGAGI (reference sequence). CDR3 size: 12 residues. The CDR3 sequence is CASSPSSYEQYF. The CDR3 coding sequence is TGTGCCAGCAGTCCCAGCTCCTACGAGCAGTACTTC.

The chain carries TRBV5-4 and TRBJ1-1, with 7 nucleotides matching TRBD1. Germline CDR1 is SGHNT and CDR2 is YYREEE (reference sequence). CDR3 size: 15 residues. J lost 1 base, V lost 1 base, and 4 bases had no gene match. This CDR3 is CASSLIAGGNTEAFF. Written as DNA, the CDR3 is TGTGCCAGCAGCTTGATTGCAGGGGGGAACACTGAAGCTTTCTTT.

The chain couples TRBV28 to TRBJ2-5; TRBD2 is a possible D gene (6 bases). In germline, CDR1 is MDHEN, CDR2 SYDVKM. V shed 6 bases and J shed 1 base, with 9 bases lying between them. CDR3 length: 13 amino acids. Written as DNA, the CDR3 is TGTGCCAGCAGCCGGGGGACCCAAGAGACCCAGTACTTC. It codes for CASSRGTQETQYF. The variable domain in full, with the rest retrieved from reference TRBV28 and TRBJ2-5, is DVKVTQSSRYLVKRTGEKVFLECVQDMDHENMFWYRQDPGLGLRLIYFSYDVKMKEKGDIPEGYSVSREKKERFSLILESASTNQTSMYLCASSRGTQETQYFGPGTRLLVL.

This chain uses TRBV6-4 with TRBJ2-7, with a possible D match to TRBD1 (6 bases). Germline CDR1 reads MRHNA; CDR2 reads SNTAGT. This CDR3 spans 14 amino acids. Deletions cut 5 bases from V and 3 bases from J, with 14 bases between. The CDR3 region has the DNA TGTGCCAGCAGTCCCGAACAGGGTTTCTACGAGCAGTACTTC. It translates to CASSPEQGFYEQYF.

The chain uses TRBV5-1 and TRBJ2-7; D might be TRBD1 (5 bases). V dropped 4 bases and J dropped 0 bases, with 20 bases sitting between them. Germline V lookup: CDR1 SGHRS, CDR2 YFSETQ. CDR3 length: 17 residues. The CDR3 region has the DNA TGCGCCAGCAGCGCGGCAGGGTTTAGCTCAGGCTCCTACGAGCAGTACTTC. Its protein is CASSAAGFSSGSYEQYF. The entire variable domain, with the rest obtained from reference TRBV5-1 and TRBJ2-7, is as follows: KAGVTQTPRYLIKTRGQQVTLSCSPISGHRSVSWYQQTPGQGLQFLFEYFSETQRNKGNFPGRFSGRQFSNSRSEMNVSTLELGDSALYLCASSAAGFSSGSYEQYFGPGTRLTVT.

The CDR3 protein is CASSWERERTDTQYF. The CDR3 DNA is TGTGCCAGCAGTTGGGAACGGGAGCGCACAGATACGCAGTATTTT. This sequence joins TRBV27 and TRBJ2-3, with D maybe TRBD2 (6 bases). Germline CDR1 and CDR2: MNHEY and SMNVEV (reference sequence). Trimming shortened V by 4 bases and J by 1 base, and 12 bases separated the two germline ends. This CDR3 is 15 amino acids long.

The chain combines TRBV7-6 with TRBJ2-7; TRBD2 aligns across 13 bases. CDR3 length: 17 amino acids. V trimming: 0 bases; J trimming: 6 bases; junction bases outside the gene matches: 8. From germline, CDR1 is SGHVS and CDR2 FNYEAQ. CDR3: CASSLAPVTSGGAEQYF. CDR3 nucleotides: TGTGCCAGCAGCTTAGCCCCTGTCACTAGCGGGGGGGCCGAGCAGTACTTC.

This CDR3 reads CASSLAPTSESGQFF. For the CDR3, the DNA is TGTGCCAGCAGCTTAGCCCCGACTAGCGAATCGGGGCAGTTCTTC. The chain has TRBV7-8 and TRBJ2-1, with TRBD2 matching 8 bases. J gave up 12 bases and V 0 bases, and 10 bases lay outside the gene matches. The CDR3 is 15 residues long. CDR1 is SGHVS and CDR2 is FQNEAQ in the germline V gene.